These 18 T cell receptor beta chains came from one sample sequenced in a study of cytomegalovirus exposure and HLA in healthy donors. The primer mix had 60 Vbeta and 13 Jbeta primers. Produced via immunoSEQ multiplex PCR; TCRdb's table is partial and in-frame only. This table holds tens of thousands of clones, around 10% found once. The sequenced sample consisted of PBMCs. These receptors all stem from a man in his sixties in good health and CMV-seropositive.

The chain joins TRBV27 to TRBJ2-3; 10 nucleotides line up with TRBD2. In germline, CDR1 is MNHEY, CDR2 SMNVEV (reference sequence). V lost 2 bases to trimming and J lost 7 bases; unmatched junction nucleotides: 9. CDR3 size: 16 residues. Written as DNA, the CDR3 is TGTGCCAGCAGTTTAGGAGCGGGAGGGCCCTCTAATACGCAGTATTTT. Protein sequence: CASSLGAGGPSNTQYF.

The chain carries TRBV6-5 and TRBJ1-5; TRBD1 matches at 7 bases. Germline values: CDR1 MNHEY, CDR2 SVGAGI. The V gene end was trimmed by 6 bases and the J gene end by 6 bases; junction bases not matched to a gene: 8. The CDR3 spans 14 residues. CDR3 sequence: CASSPGQVGQPQHF. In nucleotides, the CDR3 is TGTGCCAGCAGCCCCGGACAGGTGGGTCAGCCCCAGCATTTT.

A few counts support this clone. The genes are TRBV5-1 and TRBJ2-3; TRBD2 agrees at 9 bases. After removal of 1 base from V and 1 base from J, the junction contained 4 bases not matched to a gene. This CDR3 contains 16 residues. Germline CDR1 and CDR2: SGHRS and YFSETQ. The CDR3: CASSLSPSGGTDTQYF. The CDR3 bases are TGCGCCAGCAGCTTGTCCCCTAGCGGGGGCACAGATACGCAGTATTTT.

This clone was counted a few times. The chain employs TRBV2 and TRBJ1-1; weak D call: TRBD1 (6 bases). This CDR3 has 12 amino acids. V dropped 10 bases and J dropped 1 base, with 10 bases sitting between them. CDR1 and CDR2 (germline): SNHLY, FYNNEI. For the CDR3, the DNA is TGTGCCACAACGACAGGGAACACTGAAGCTTTCTTT. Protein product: CATTTGNTEAFF.

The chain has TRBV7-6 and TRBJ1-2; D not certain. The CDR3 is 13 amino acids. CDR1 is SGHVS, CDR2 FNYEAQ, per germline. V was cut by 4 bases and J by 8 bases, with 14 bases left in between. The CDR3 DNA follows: TGTGCCAGCAGCTCGCGGTCCCCCGAAGGCTACACCTTC. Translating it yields CASSSRSPEGYTF.

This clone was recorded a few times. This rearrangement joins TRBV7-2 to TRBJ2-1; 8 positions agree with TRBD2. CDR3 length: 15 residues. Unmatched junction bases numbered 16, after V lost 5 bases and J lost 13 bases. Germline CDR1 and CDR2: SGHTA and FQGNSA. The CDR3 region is CASSPTPLAGSTQFF. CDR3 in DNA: TGTGCCAGCAGCCCCACCCCTCTAGCGGGTTCTACTCAGTTCTTC.

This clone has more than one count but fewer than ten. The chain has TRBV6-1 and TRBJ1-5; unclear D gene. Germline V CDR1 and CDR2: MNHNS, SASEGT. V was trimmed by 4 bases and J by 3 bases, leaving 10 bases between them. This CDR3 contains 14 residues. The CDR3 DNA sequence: TGTGCCAGCAGTGGACGGACTATCAATCAGCCCCAGCATTTT. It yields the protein CASSGRTINQPQHF.

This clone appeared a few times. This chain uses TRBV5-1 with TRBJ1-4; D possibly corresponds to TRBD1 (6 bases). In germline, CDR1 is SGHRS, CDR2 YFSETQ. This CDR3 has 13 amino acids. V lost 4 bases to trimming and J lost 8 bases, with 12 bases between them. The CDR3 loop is CASSRGGKEKLFF. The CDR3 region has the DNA TGCGCCAGCAGCAGGGGGGGAAAAGAAAAACTGTTTTTT.

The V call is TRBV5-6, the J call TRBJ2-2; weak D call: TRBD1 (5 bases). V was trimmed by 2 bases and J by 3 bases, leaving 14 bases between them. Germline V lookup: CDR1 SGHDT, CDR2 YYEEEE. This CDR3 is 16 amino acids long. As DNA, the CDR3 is TGTGCCAGCAGCTTCTTGGCAGGGTTCGACACCGGGGAGCTGTTTTTT. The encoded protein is CASSFLAGFDTGELFF.

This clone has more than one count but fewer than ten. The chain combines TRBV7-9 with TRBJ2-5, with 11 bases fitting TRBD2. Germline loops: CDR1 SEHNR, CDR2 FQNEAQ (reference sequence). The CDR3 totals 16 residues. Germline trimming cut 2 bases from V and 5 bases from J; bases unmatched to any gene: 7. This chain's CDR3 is CASSLSGTSGGETQYF. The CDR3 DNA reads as TGTGCCAGCAGCTTATCCGGGACTAGCGGAGGGGAGACCCAGTACTTC.

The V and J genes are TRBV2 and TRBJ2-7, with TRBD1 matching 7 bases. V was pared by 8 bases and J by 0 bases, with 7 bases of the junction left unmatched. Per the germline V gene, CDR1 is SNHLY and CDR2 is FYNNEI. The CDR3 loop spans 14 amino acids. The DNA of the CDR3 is TGTGCCAGCGGACGACAGGGAAGCTCCTACGAGCAGTACTTC. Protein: CASGRQGSSYEQYF.

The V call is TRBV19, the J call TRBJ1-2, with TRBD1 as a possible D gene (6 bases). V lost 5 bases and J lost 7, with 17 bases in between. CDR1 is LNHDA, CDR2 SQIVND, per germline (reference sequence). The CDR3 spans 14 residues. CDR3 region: CASSFLTGLGGYTF. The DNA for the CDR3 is TGTGCCAGTAGTTTCCTTACAGGGCTCGGTGGCTACACCTTC. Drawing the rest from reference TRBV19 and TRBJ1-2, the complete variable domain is DGGITQSPKYLFRKEGQNVTLSCEQNLNHDAMYWYRQDPGQGLRLIYYSQIVNDFQKGDIAEGYSVSREKKESFPLTVTSAQKNPTAFYLCASSFLTGLGGYTFGSGTRLTVV.

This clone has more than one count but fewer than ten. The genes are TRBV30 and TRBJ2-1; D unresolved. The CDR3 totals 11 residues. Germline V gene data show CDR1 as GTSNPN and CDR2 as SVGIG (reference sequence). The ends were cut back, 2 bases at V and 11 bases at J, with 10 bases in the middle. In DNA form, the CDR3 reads TGTGCCTGGAGTCAGTCCTTAAAGCAGTTCTTC. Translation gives CAWSQSLKQFF.

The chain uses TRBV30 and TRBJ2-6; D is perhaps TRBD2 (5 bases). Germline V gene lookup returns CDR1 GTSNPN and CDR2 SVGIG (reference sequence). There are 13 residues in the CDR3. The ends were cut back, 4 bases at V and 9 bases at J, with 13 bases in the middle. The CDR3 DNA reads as TGTGCCTGGATGTGGGGTGCGGGCAACGTCCTGACTTTC. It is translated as CAWMWGAGNVLTF. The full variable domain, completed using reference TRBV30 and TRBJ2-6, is SQTIHQWPATLVQPVGSPLSLECTVEGTSNPNLYWYRQAAGRGLQLLFYSVGIGQISSEVPQNLSASRPQDRQFILSSKKLLLSDSGFYLCAWMWGAGNVLTFGAGSRLTVL.

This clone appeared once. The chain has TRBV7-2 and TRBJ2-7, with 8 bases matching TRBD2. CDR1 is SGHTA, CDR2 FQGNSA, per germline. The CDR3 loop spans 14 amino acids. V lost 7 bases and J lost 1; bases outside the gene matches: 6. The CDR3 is CASTLGRGSYEQYF. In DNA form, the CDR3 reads TGTGCCAGCACCCTCGGGAGGGGGTCCTACGAGCAGTACTTC. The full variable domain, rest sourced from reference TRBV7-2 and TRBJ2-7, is GAGVSQSPSNKVTEKGKDVELRCDPISGHTALYWYRQSLGQGLEFLIYFQGNSAPDKSGLPSDRFSAERTGGSVSTLTIQRTQQEDSAVYLCASTLGRGSYEQYFGPGTRLTVT.

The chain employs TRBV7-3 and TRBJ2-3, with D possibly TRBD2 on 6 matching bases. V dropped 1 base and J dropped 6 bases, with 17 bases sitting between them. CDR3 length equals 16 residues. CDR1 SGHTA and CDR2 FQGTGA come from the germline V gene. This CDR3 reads CASSLNAAGTSDTQYF. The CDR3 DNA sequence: TGTGCCAGCAGCTTAAACGCGGCGGGGACCTCGGATACGCAGTATTTT.

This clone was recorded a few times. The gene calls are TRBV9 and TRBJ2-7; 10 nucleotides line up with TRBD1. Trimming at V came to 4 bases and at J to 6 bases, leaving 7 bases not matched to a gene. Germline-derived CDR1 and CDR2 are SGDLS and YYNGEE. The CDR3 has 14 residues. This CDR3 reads CASSRDRGFGEQYF. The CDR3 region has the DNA TGTGCCAGCAGCAGGGACAGGGGTTTTGGCGAGCAGTACTTC.

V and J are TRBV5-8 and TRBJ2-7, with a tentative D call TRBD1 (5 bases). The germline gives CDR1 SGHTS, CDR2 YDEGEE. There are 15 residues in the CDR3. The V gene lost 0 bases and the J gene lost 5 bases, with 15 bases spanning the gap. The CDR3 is CASSLVSRVRDEQYF. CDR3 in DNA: TGTGCCAGCAGCTTGGTGTCCAGGGTCCGGGACGAGCAGTACTTC.